This TCR beta chain was captured in a study of cytomegalovirus exposure and HLA in healthy donors. Regarding this clone: The antigen is not known.

Study outcomes and limitations: According to a later analysis, donors in an Asian-associated ancestry cluster reportedly had fewer N-insertions than the approximately 730-donor mean. Most TCR sequences were rare, but some public TCRs occurred in many donors. Later on, a genetic analysis was performed. It linked a missense variant in DCLRE1C with V- and J-gene trimming of TCR beta.

V lost 1 base and J lost 6, with 16 bases in between. CDR1 is SGHTA, CDR2 FQGNSA, per germline. The CDR3 runs to 16 residues. This PCR relied on a set of 60 Vbeta primers and 13 Jbeta primers. Here immunoSEQ multiplex PCR was the method, and the copy in TCRdb shows in-frame clones only, minus some. The sample lists tens of thousands of clones; roughly 80% were seen once. The sample was PBMCs. The clonotype originates from a young man in good health and CMV-seronegative. The genes are TRBV7-2 and TRBJ1-5; the D is unclear. The CDR3 reads CASSLVTTVRSQPQHF. The CDR3 DNA reads as TGTGCCAGCAGCTTAGTAACGACTGTAAGATCTCAGCCCCAGCATTTT.